The rows below give T cell receptor beta chains drawn from one sample of a study of PD-L1 blockade in urothelial cancer. Sequenced by immunoSEQ multiplex PCR; TCRdb stores in-frame clones only, minus some. The data show over 70,000 clones, with 83% seen just once and under 9.5% held by the top ten. The sample here was PBMCs, taken around atezolizumab (anti-PD-L1) treatment. The receptors shown here come from a man between 65 and 85 years old with urothelial cancer. CDR3s leave out the opening cysteine and the closing phenylalanine or tryptophan.

CDR3aa	v_gene	j_gene
ATSRADRSNQPQH	TRBV15	TRBJ1-5
AISAGSGANVLT	TRBV10-3	TRBJ2-6
ASRTAGLNTEAF	TRBV6-1	TRBJ1-1
ASSQDRNFGNTIY	TRBV4-1	TRBJ1-3
ASSVASDSTYEQY	TRBV9	TRBJ2-7
AISESRELNNEQF	TRBV10-3	TRBJ2-1
ASSLGQAENYGYT	TRBV9	TRBJ1-2
ASSERPGGNEQF	TRBV6-1	TRBJ2-1
ASSLGSTGGETQY	TRBV5-1	TRBJ2-5
ASSRGQGETQY	TRBV11-2	TRBJ2-5
ASSLGGGAFFDEQY	TRBV7-2	TRBJ2-7
ASSSTSGDYNEQF	TRBV28	TRBJ2-1
SVIPGTSGRGGEQF	TRBV29-1	TRBJ2-1
ASSLSTGDYGYT	TRBV4-1	TRBJ1-2
ASSALRGYDSPLH	TRBV7-9	TRBJ1-6
ASSQGAGFSTDTQY	TRBV27	TRBJ2-3
ASSPGQYTDTQY	TRBV18	TRBJ2-3
ASSQSSRGQHYGYT	TRBV14	TRBJ1-2
ASSIDPARANYGYT	TRBV19	TRBJ1-2
ASMGTSGLHYNEQF	TRBV19	TRBJ2-1
ASSQGRVGRSYNEQF	TRBV4-1	TRBJ2-1
ASSLAGSTDTQY	TRBV5-1	TRBJ2-3